Each of the 23 T cell receptor beta chains below was sequenced from the same sample in a study of T cells after posttransplantation cyclophosphamide. Produced via immunoSEQ multiplex PCR; TCRdb's table is partial and in-frame only. The data show fewer than 25,000 clones, around 86% seen once. Specimen: PBMCs. These receptors originate from a woman in her sixties or seventies with a blood cancer, CMV-positive, and with a related stem cell donor.

V gene TRBV11-2 combines with J gene TRBJ2-7, with unresolved D. CDR3 length equals 11 residues. V gave up 5 bases and J gave up 2 bases, with 4 bases separating them. In germline, CDR1 is SGHAT, CDR2 FQNNGV. Here the CDR3 DNA reads TGTGCCAGCAGCCTCGCCTACGAGCAGTACTTC. This sequence encodes CASSLAYEQYF.

The chain joins TRBV5-1 to TRBJ2-7; TRBD2 matches at 11 bases. Germline V gene data show CDR1 as SGHRS and CDR2 as YFSETQ. The CDR3 consists of 14 residues. The V gene end was trimmed by 5 bases and the J gene end by 4 bases; junction bases not matched to a gene: 5. The CDR3 region is CASSSGLAEYEQYF. As DNA, the CDR3 is TGCGCCAGCAGTTCGGGACTAGCGGAATACGAGCAGTACTTC.

V is TRBV27 and J is TRBJ2-1; 12 bases are shared with TRBD2. The V gene's germline CDR1 is MNHEY and CDR2 SMNVEV (reference sequence). The V segment lost 10 bases and the J segment 7 bases; nucleotides outside the gene matches: 5. This CDR3 comprises 13 residues. The CDR3 DNA sequence: TGTGCCACCCAGCTAGCGGGAGGGAATGAGCAGTTCTTC. It is translated as CATQLAGGNEQFF.

Comments on this clone: This may arise from a read error, as a much more abundant clone is one base away. The genes are TRBV4-2 and TRBJ1-2; no clear D. CDR1 is LGHNA and CDR2 is YNFKEQ in the germline V gene. The germline V and J ends were trimmed by 1 base and 4 bases, with 10 bases remaining between them. The CDR3 loop spans 14 amino acids. The CDR3 spells CASSQAGKGYGYTF. CDR3 coding DNA: TGTGCCAGCAGCCAAGCGGGGAAAGGCTATGGCTACACCTTC.

This sequence joins TRBV29-1 and TRBJ1-5; possibly TRBD1 for D (5 bases). CDR3 size: 14 residues. V was pared by 5 bases and J by 4 bases, with 15 bases between. Germline-derived CDR1 and CDR2 are SQVTM and ANQGSEA. The CDR3 region is CSVKEGTGNQPQHF. The CDR3 DNA is TGCAGCGTTAAGGAGGGGACGGGGAATCAGCCCCAGCATTTT.

The chain couples TRBV7-8 to TRBJ2-3; TRBD2 agrees at 9 bases. CDR1 is SGHVS, CDR2 FQNEAQ, per germline. V trimming: 3 bases; J trimming: 5 bases; junction bases outside the gene matches: 18. The CDR3 totals 19 residues. CDR3 residues: CASSLVLAGVWVGIDTQYF. DNA for the CDR3: TGTGCCAGCAGCTTGGTATTAGCGGGAGTTTGGGTAGGGATAGATACGCAGTATTTT.

The chain has TRBV19 and TRBJ1-5, with 8 nucleotides matching TRBD1. Germline trimming cut 4 bases from V and 4 bases from J; bases unmatched to any gene: 6. The CDR3 is 15 residues long. In germline, CDR1 is LNHDA, CDR2 SQIVND (reference sequence). CDR3 bases: TGTGCCAGTAGTAAAGCCAGGGGGCGGAATCAGCCCCAGCATTTT. This gives the protein CASSKARGRNQPQHF.

This chain links TRBV7-9 with TRBJ2-7; no clear D gene. V was shortened by 3 bases and J by 0 bases, with 3 bases between the two germline ends. Germline V CDR1 and CDR2: SEHNR, FQNEAQ (reference sequence). The CDR3 runs 12 residues. CDR3 sequence: CASSFSSYEQYF. CDR3 bases: TGTGCCAGCAGCTTCAGCTCCTACGAGCAGTACTTC.

The V call is TRBV19, the J call TRBJ2-7, with TRBD1 matching over 7 bases. CDR3 length equals 13 residues. Germline CDR1 is LNHDA and CDR2 is SQIVND (reference sequence). V shed 4 bases and J 3 bases; nucleotides not matched to a gene: 3. The CDR3 region has the DNA TGTGCCAGTAGTACGACAGGGTACTACGAGCAGTACTTC. Translated, it gives CASSTTGYYEQYF.

The V and J genes are TRBV11-2 and TRBJ1-2; a possible D gene is TRBD1 (5 bases). The CDR3 totals 15 residues. Germline assignment: CDR1 SGHAT and CDR2 FQNNGV. V lost 4 bases to trimming and J lost 0 bases, with 12 bases between them. CDR3 DNA sequence: TGTGCCAGCAGCTCCCTAAAACAGGCTAACTATGGCTACACCTTC. The encoded protein is CASSSLKQANYGYTF.

Regarding this clone: The identical CDR3 is also encoded by other nucleotide sequences in the sample. The chain employs TRBV19 and TRBJ1-2; 8 nucleotides line up with TRBD1. J lost 6 bases, V lost 4 bases, and 4 bases had no gene match. Germline-derived CDR1 and CDR2 are LNHDA and SQIVND (reference sequence). The CDR3 spans 13 residues. CDR3 sequence (DNA): TGTGCCAGTAGTAGACAGGGGCATCATGGCTACACCTTC. It is translated as CASSRQGHHGYTF.

The chain uses TRBV11-1 and TRBJ2-2, with D perhaps TRBD2 (6 bases). Germline V gene sequence: CDR1 SGHAT, CDR2 FQDESV (reference sequence). CDR3 length: 16 amino acids. V lost 3 bases, J lost 5 bases, and 16 bases lay in between. CDR3 bases: TGTGCCAGCAGCTTTGGGAGGACGAGAGAAACCGGGGAGCTGTTTTTT. It specifies CASSFGRTRETGELFF.

V is TRBV6-5 and J is TRBJ2-1; the D is unclear. This CDR3 has 11 amino acids. CDR1 MNHEY and CDR2 SVGAGI come from the germline V gene. Trimming left V 8 bases short and J 10 bases short, with 12 bases between. The CDR3 DNA reads as TGTGCCAGCTCCACCCCAGGAGAGCAGTTCTTC. This encodes CASSTPGEQFF.

This clone has a single count. This chain joins TRBV1 and TRBJ2-3; TRBD2 is the table's D call and was not checked against the DNA. TRBV1 is marked as a pseudogene. CDR3 length: 13 residues. CDR3 sequence: CTSSQAGSDTQYF. In nucleotides, the CDR3 is TGCACCAGCAGCCAAGCGGGTTCGGATACGCAGTATTTT.

The chain links TRBV10-3 to TRBJ2-1, with TRBD2 identical over 9 bases. CDR3 size: 14 residues. The V gene's germline CDR1 is ENHRY and CDR2 SYGVKD. The junction had 3 bases not matched to a gene; V was cut back by 4 bases and J by 5 bases. CDR3 in DNA: TGTGCCATCAGTGGTAGCGGGAGCCACAATGAGCAGTTCTTC. Translated, it gives CAISGSGSHNEQFF.

The chain employs TRBV10-2 and TRBJ2-7; 10 bases line up with TRBD2. V shed 3 bases, J shed 6 bases, and the junction held 5 bases outside the gene matches. The CDR3 covers 14 residues. Germline CDR1 WSHSY, CDR2 SAAADI. The CDR3: CASSELAGPLEQYF. The CDR3, as DNA: TGCGCCAGCAGTGAACTAGCGGGACCCCTCGAGCAGTACTTC.

The chain carries TRBV5-1 and TRBJ2-1; no clear D gene. Per the germline V gene, CDR1 is SGHRS and CDR2 is YFSETQ. Trimming pared 4 bases from V and 5 bases from J, leaving 10 bases between. The CDR3 runs to 13 residues. As DNA, the CDR3 is TGCGCCAGCAGCCCCAGCGTCCACAATGAGCAGTTCTTC. This codes for CASSPSVHNEQFF.

The rearrangement uses TRBV5-5 and TRBJ2-1; D not resolved. The ends were cut back, 4 bases at V and 0 bases at J, with 5 bases in the middle. The CDR3 has 13 amino acids. Germline CDR1 reads SGHKS; CDR2 reads YYEKEE (reference sequence). In nucleotides, the CDR3 is TGTGCCAGCAGCCACAGCTCCTACAATGAGCAGTTCTTC. Its protein is CASSHSSYNEQFF.

CDR3 region: CASSSDRGETQYF. The CDR3 DNA sequence: TGTGCCAGCAGCTCGGACAGGGGAGAGACCCAGTACTTC. The rearrangement joins TRBV7-6 to TRBJ2-5; 9 positions agree with TRBD1. Germline V gene sequence: CDR1 SGHVS, CDR2 FNYEAQ. The CDR3 has 13 amino acids. V lost 4 bases, J lost 4 bases, and 1 base stayed unmatched.

The CDR3 nucleotides are TGTGCCAGCAGTTACGGGACAGGGGGGCCCGGGGAGCTGTTTTTT. Residues: CASSYGTGGPGELFF. The chain couples TRBV6-5 to TRBJ2-2; 11 bases are shared with TRBD1. Germline trimming cut 2 bases from V and 6 bases from J; bases unmatched to any gene: 2. The CDR3 consists of 15 residues. Germline V gives CDR1 MNHEY, CDR2 SVGAGI.

In this sample, this clone turned up once. The rearrangement uses TRBV21-1 and TRBJ2-5; the table calls TRBD1, which could not be checked here. TRBV21-1 corresponds to a pseudogene. This CDR3 has 12 residues. The CDR3 loop is CASKGRVKTQYF. Here the CDR3 DNA reads TGTGCCTCCAAGGGCAGGGTAAAGACCCAGTACTTC.

The genes are TRBV5-1 and TRBJ2-3, with 8 bases that match TRBD1. Germline values: CDR1 SGHRS, CDR2 YFSETQ. The CDR3 is 15 residues long. Trimming cost V 3 bases and J 0 bases; bases outside gene matches: 3. The CDR3 coding sequence is TGCGCCAGCAGCTACAGGGGGGCTAGCACAGATACGCAGTATTTT. Amino acids: CASSYRGASTDTQYF. Full variable domain (remainder filled in from reference TRBV5-1 and TRBJ2-3): KAGVTQTPRYLIKTRGQQVTLSCSPISGHRSVSWYQQTPGQGLQFLFEYFSETQRNKGNFPGRFSGRQFSNSRSEMNVSTLELGDSALYLCASSYRGASTDTQYFGPGTRLTVL.

This chain uses TRBV19 with TRBJ2-5; D is unclear. Per the germline V gene, CDR1 is LNHDA and CDR2 is SQIVND (reference sequence). The CDR3 is 13 residues long. V lost 6 bases to trimming and J lost 2 bases, with 10 bases between them. The CDR3 DNA reads TGTGCCAGTAGCGCGAGGCCTCAAGAGACCCAGTACTTC. It yields the protein CASSARPQETQYF.